A single sample is the source of the 10 T cell receptor beta chains below, sequenced in a study of CD8 T cells in Susac syndrome. RNA, at about 0.45 to 1 ug, was reverse transcribed with random hexamers. TCRdb passed the immunoSEQ multiplex PCR reads through MiXCR, listing each CDR3 protein once. The sample includes about 150,000 distinct CDR3 sequences, roughly 95% of them seen just once. The sequenced material came from CD8+ T cells from PBMCs. The receptors here all came from a human donor with multiple sclerosis.

J is TRBJ2-5 and V is TRBV13; the D is unclear. Per the germline V gene, CDR1 is PRHDT and CDR2 is FYEKMQ (reference sequence). This CDR3 spans 15 amino acids. Trimming took 0 bases from V and 5 from J, leaving 13 bases between them. The CDR3, as DNA: TGTGCCAGCAGCTTAGGCCGATTGGTGGGGGAGACCCAGTACTTC. As protein: CASSLGRLVGETQYF.

This clonotype has ten or more counts. The chain links TRBV12-3 or TRBV12-4 to TRBJ2-7; D remains unclear. The CDR3 runs to 12 residues. With 9 bases removed from V and 0 bases from J, the gap between germline ends came to 9 bases. CDR3 DNA: TGTGCCAGTAGCCCAGGCTCCTACGAGCAGTACTTC. It encodes CASSPGSYEQYF.

CDR3 nucleotides: TGCAGCGTTCCGGACAGGGTGTTGTACAATGAGCAGTTCTTC. Protein sequence: CSVPDRVLYNEQFF. The chain employs TRBV29-1 and TRBJ2-1; 8 bases fit TRBD1. CDR3 size: 14 residues. V trimming: 5 bases; J trimming: 4 bases; junction bases outside the gene matches: 7. CDR1 SQVTM and CDR2 ANQGSEA come from the germline V gene.

This chain uses TRBV5-1 with TRBJ1-6; TRBD1 matches 8 bases. Losses at the gene ends were 4 bases for V and 7 bases for J; bases not matched to a gene: 4. CDR1 SGHRS and CDR2 YFSETQ come from the germline V gene. CDR3 length: 14 residues. CDR3 sequence reads: CASSRTGGNSPLHF. As DNA, the CDR3 is TGCGCCAGCAGCCGTACAGGGGGGAATTCACCCCTCCACTTT.

The chain employs TRBV29-1 and TRBJ2-7; D is ambiguous. V was cut by 6 bases and J by 4 bases, with 19 bases left in between. From germline, CDR1 is SQVTM and CDR2 ANQGSEA. The length of the CDR3 is 14 residues. CDR3 amino acids: CSVTSLDTAYEQYF. The CDR3 DNA is TGCAGCGTGACCTCGCTCGACACAGCATACGAGCAGTACTTC.

The chain employs TRBV7-9 and TRBJ2-1, with D unresolved. There are 14 residues in the CDR3. Trimming pared 0 bases from V and 9 bases from J, leaving 12 bases between. Germline assignment: CDR1 SEHNR and CDR2 FQNEAQ (reference sequence). The CDR3 DNA sequence: TGTGCCAGCAGCTTAGCGCTGGACGGTGGTGAGCAGTTCTTC. Its translation is CASSLALDGGEQFF.

J is TRBJ2-1 and V is TRBV12-3 or TRBV12-4; weak D call: TRBD2 (5 bases). The CDR3 loop spans 14 amino acids. V was clipped by 7 bases and J by 10 bases, with 20 bases between them. The CDR3 sequence is CASTTGWPLTEQFF. The CDR3 region has the DNA TGTGCCAGCACTACGGGATGGCCGTTGACCGAGCAGTTCTTC.

The chain joins TRBV29-1 to TRBJ2-7, with TRBD1 identical over 7 bases. Germline CDR1 is SQVTM and CDR2 is ANQGSEA. With V trimmed by 5 bases and J by 3 bases, 13 bases remained unmatched. The length of the CDR3 is 15 residues. The CDR3 region has the DNA TGCAGCGTTAAGGGCCGGGACAGTATTTTCTACGAGCAGTACGTC. Translation gives CSVKGRDSIFYEQYV.

The chain links TRBV21-1 to TRBJ2-7; the table's D call TRBD1 went unverified against the DNA. TRBV21-1 is classified as a pseudogene. This CDR3 has 14 amino acids. CDR3 nucleotides: TGTGCCAGCAGCAAACAACACAGGGGCTGCGAGCAGTACGTC. Amino acid sequence: CASSKQHRGCEQYV.

V is TRBV27 and J is TRBJ2-1; maybe TRBD2 (7 bases). V was cut by 3 bases and J by 7 bases, with 10 bases left in between. CDR1 is MNHEY, CDR2 SMNVEV, per germline (reference sequence). The CDR3 has 13 amino acids. The CDR3 loop is CASSLGGANEQFF. The CDR3 DNA is TGTGCCAGCAGTTTGGGGGGGGCTAATGAGCAGTTCTTC.